Below, 25 T cell receptor beta chains from the same sample are listed, as sequenced in a study of TIL therapy for anti-PD-1-resistant metastatic lung cancer. Time point in this sample: pre-treatment sample, taken before nivolumab and TIL therapy. This was the immunoSEQ v3 assay. Method: immunoSEQ multiplex PCR; TCRdb's copy keeps in-frame clones and lacks some. This sample has 45,000 to 75,000 clones; roughly 84% occur once, and the top ten carry 2% to 3%. The sequencing here drew on blood, taken at baseline. The receptor set was obtained from a person aged 25-85 years with non-small cell lung cancer.

In its sample, this clone was seen once. The chain joins TRBV5-1 to TRBJ1-5; weak D call: TRBD1 (5 bases). The CDR3 runs to 14 residues. Germline V CDR1 and CDR2: SGHRS, YFSETQ. V shed 4 bases and J shed 4 bases, with 12 bases lying between them. In DNA, the CDR3 is TGCGCCAGCAGCCGGGGGACGGATAATCAGCCCCAGCATTTT. This translates into CASSRGTDNQPQHF. The whole variable domain, remainder taken from reference TRBV5-1 and TRBJ1-5, is KAGVTQTPRYLIKTRGQQVTLSCSPISGHRSVSWYQQTPGQGLQFLFEYFSETQRNKGNFPGRFSGRQFSNSRSEMNVSTLELGDSALYLCASSRGTDNQPQHFGDGTRLSIL.

The J gene is TRBJ2-1, the V gene TRBV24-1; D remains unclear. Germline-derived CDR1 and CDR2 are KGHDR and SFDVKD. The CDR3 contains 19 residues. V gave up 3 bases and J gave up 4 bases, with 24 bases separating them. CDR3 bases: TGTGCCACCAGTGATGTCCAGGTTAATACGTTATGGGGTTACAATGAGCAGTTCTTC. It encodes CATSDVQVNTLWGYNEQFF.

V is TRBV30 and J is TRBJ1-1; 8 nucleotides match TRBD1. This CDR3 is built from 14 residues. Trimming took 3 bases from V and 8 from J; bases not matched to a gene: 11. In germline, CDR1 is GTSNPN, CDR2 SVGIG (reference sequence). CDR3 nucleotides: TGTGCCTGGAGCCGACCCCAGGGGGCCGGGGAAGCTTTCTTT. This encodes CAWSRPQGAGEAFF.

The V call is TRBV30, the J call TRBJ2-7; D unresolved. Germline V CDR1 and CDR2: GTSNPN, SVGIG (reference sequence). Trimming pared 1 base from V and 0 bases from J, leaving 10 bases between. This CDR3 is 14 amino acids long. Here the CDR3 DNA reads TGTGCCTGGAGTGAGAGGTCGAGCTCCTACGAGCAGTACTTC. Translation gives CAWSERSSSYEQYF. Complete variable domain (other parts from reference TRBV30 and TRBJ2-7): SQTIHQWPATLVQPVGSPLSLECTVEGTSNPNLYWYRQAAGRGLQLLFYSVGIGQISSEVPQNLSASRPQDRQFILSSKKLLLSDSGFYLCAWSERSSSYEQYFGPGTRLTVT.

CDR3 residues: CASSQPGGGGTDTQYF. CDR3 coding DNA: TGTGCCAGCAGCCAGCCTGGTGGGGGGGGCACAGATACGCAGTATTTT. The chain carries TRBV3-1 (or the pseudogene TRBV3-2) and TRBJ2-3; 7 nucleotides align to TRBD2. The V and J ends lost 3 bases and 1 base, in that order; junction bases with no gene match: 7. The V gene's germline CDR1 is LGHDT and CDR2 YNNKEL (reference sequence). The CDR3 has 16 residues.

This chain uses TRBV7-9 with TRBJ2-1, with a possible D match to TRBD1 (5 bases). The CDR3 runs to 15 residues. Per the germline V gene, CDR1 is SEHNR and CDR2 is FQNEAQ (reference sequence). V lost 0 bases and J lost 7, with 13 bases in between. As DNA, the CDR3 is TGTGCCAGCAGCTTAGCGGGGCTAGTGAGGAATGAGCAGTTCTTC. Translated: CASSLAGLVRNEQFF.

J is TRBJ1-6 and V is TRBV21-1. TRBV21-1 is listed as a pseudogene. CDR3 length equals 16 residues. CDR3 residues: CASTRLMFSYNSPLHF. The CDR3, as DNA: TGTGCCAGCACCCGACTGATGTTCTCCTATAATTCACCCCTCCACTTT.

V gene TRBV10-3 combines with J gene TRBJ2-1, with 11 bases aligning to TRBD1. Germline values: CDR1 ENHRY, CDR2 SYGVKD. The CDR3 totals 16 residues. With V trimmed by 6 bases and J by 6 bases, 10 bases remained unmatched. CDR3 loop: CAIRSATGTGGNEQFF. The CDR3 nucleotides read TGTGCCATCAGGTCGGCAACCGGGACAGGGGGCAATGAGCAGTTCTTC.

CDR3 protein: CSASPSSEAFF. The CDR3 DNA sequence: TGCAGTGCTAGCCCATCGAGTGAAGCTTTCTTT. The genes are TRBV20-1 and TRBJ1-1, with D uncertain. The CDR3 contains 11 residues. Trimming removed 3 bases from V and 7 bases from J, with 9 bases in between. The V gene's germline CDR1 is DFQATT and CDR2 SNEGSKA (reference sequence).

The chain employs TRBV5-1 and TRBJ2-4, with TRBD2 identical over 13 bases. The V and J ends lost 4 bases and 4 bases, in that order; junction bases with no gene match: 8. The CDR3 is 17 residues long. CDR1 and CDR2 from the germline V gene are SGHRS and YFSETQ. The CDR3 is CASSGMTSGGPKNIQYF. The CDR3 bases are TGCGCCAGCAGCGGCATGACTAGCGGGGGGCCTAAAAACATTCAGTACTTC.

V usage is TRBV30 and J usage is TRBJ1-6; 9 positions agree with TRBD1. CDR1 is GTSNPN and CDR2 is SVGIG in the germline V gene (reference sequence). There are 16 residues in the CDR3. Losses at the gene ends were 0 bases for V and 5 bases for J; bases not matched to a gene: 5. The CDR3 here is CAWSVTGGVHNSPLHF. The CDR3 DNA reads TGTGCCTGGAGTGTAACAGGGGGCGTACATAATTCACCCCTCCACTTT.

The chain couples TRBV3-1 (or the pseudogene TRBV3-2) to TRBJ1-1; D may be TRBD1 (5 bases). V lost 2 bases and J 7 bases, leaving 11 bases between the germline ends. Germline loops: CDR1 LGHDT, CDR2 YNNKEL (reference sequence). The CDR3 contains 13 residues. CDR3 loop: CASSQIWGNEAFF. The CDR3 DNA reads TGTGCCAGCAGCCAAATATGGGGGAATGAAGCTTTCTTT.

Only one count was recorded for this clone. V gene TRBV15 combines with J gene TRBJ2-7, with unresolved D. The CDR3 contains 12 residues. Germline loops: CDR1 LNHNV, CDR2 YYDKDF (reference sequence). V lost 0 bases and J 4 bases, leaving 4 bases between the germline ends. For the CDR3, the DNA is TGTGCCACCAGCAGAGAGAGGTACGAGCAGTACTTC. Its translation: CATSRERYEQYF. Based on the CDR3 plus reference TRBV15 and TRBJ2-7, the full variable domain is DAMVIQNPRYQVTQFGKPVTLSCSQTLNHNVMYWYQQKSSQAPKLLFHYYDKDFNNEADTPDNFQSRRPNTSFCFLDIRSPGLGDTAMYLCATSRERYEQYFGPGTRLTVT.

The sample holds one count of this clone. The rearrangement links TRBV5-6 to TRBJ1-5; no clear D gene. Germline CDR1 reads SGHDT; CDR2 reads YYEEEE. With 2 bases removed from V and 0 bases from J, the gap between germline ends came to 6 bases. The CDR3 extends over 14 amino acids. CDR3 nucleotides: TGTGCCAGCAGCTTTTATGGTAGCAATCAGCCCCAGCATTTT. Its protein product is CASSFYGSNQPQHF.

V gene TRBV30 combines with J gene TRBJ2-5, with D unresolved. The V and J ends lost 0 bases and 7 bases respectively, with 12 bases between them. Germline CDR1 GTSNPN, CDR2 SVGIG (reference sequence). The CDR3 covers 13 residues. Here the CDR3 reads CAWSVAGVGTQYF. The CDR3 DNA is TGTGCCTGGAGTGTGGCAGGAGTGGGGACCCAGTACTTC.

This clone was seen only once. This sequence joins TRBV5-1 and TRBJ1-4; no firm D call. This CDR3 has 14 amino acids. Trimming removed 0 bases from V and 7 bases from J, with 10 bases in between. Germline lookup yields CDR1 SGHRS and CDR2 YFSETQ. CDR3 bases: TGCGCCAGCAGCTTGGGAGATTTAGCTGAAAAACTGTTTTTT. This codes for CASSLGDLAEKLFF.

The chain uses TRBV2 and TRBJ2-2; TRBD1 is a possible D gene (5 bases). Germline V lookup: CDR1 SNHLY, CDR2 FYNNEI. The length of the CDR3 is 15 residues. Trimming pared 4 bases from V and 3 bases from J, leaving 12 bases between. This CDR3 is CASSGRGEDTGELFF. CDR3 nucleotide sequence: TGTGCCAGCAGTGGTAGGGGCGAGGACACCGGGGAGCTGTTTTTT.

V and J are TRBV5-6 and TRBJ2-1, with unresolved D. Germline CDR1 SGHDT, CDR2 YYEEEE. The CDR3 runs to 16 residues. The germline V and J ends were trimmed by 4 bases and 7 bases, with 21 bases remaining between them. As DNA, the CDR3 is TGTGCCAGCAGCACCGCCGGTCTTGGTCGCGGTAATGAGCAGTTCTTC. Translated, it gives CASSTAGLGRGNEQFF. Using reference TRBV5-6 and TRBJ2-1 for the parts outside the CDR3, the full variable domain is DAGVTQSPTHLIKTRGQQVTLRCSPKSGHDTVSWYQQALGQGPQFIFQYYEEEERQRGNFPDRFSGHQFPNYSSELNVNALLLGDSALYLCASSTAGLGRGNEQFFGPGTRLTVL.

CDR3 sequence: CASSVMNVGEQYF. CDR3 nucleotides: TGTGCCAGCAGCGTTATGAACGTTGGAGAGCAGTACTTC. V is TRBV9 and J is TRBJ2-7; D is ambiguous. V dropped 2 bases and J dropped 7 bases, with 13 bases sitting between them. The CDR3 contains 13 residues. Per the germline V gene, CDR1 is SGDLS and CDR2 is YYNGEE.

The chain couples TRBV2 to TRBJ2-4, with D uncertain. Trimming took 5 bases from V and 3 from J, leaving 8 bases between them. Germline CDR1 and CDR2: SNHLY and FYNNEI. The CDR3 has 13 amino acids. Here the CDR3 reads CASSPMGKNIQYF. Here the CDR3 DNA reads TGTGCCAGCAGTCCAATGGGCAAAAACATTCAGTACTTC.

The genes are TRBV5-5 and TRBJ1-4; the D gene is possibly TRBD1 (6 bases). This CDR3 region has 14 residues. Germline CDR1 reads SGHKS; CDR2 reads YYEKEE (reference sequence). V was trimmed by 5 bases and J by 8 bases, leaving 16 bases between them. CDR3 sequence reads: CASSSRTDSEKLFF. The CDR3 region has the DNA TGTGCCAGCAGTTCGAGGACAGATTCGGAAAAACTGTTTTTT.

The genes are TRBV6-6 and TRBJ1-6; 7 bases map to TRBD1. The CDR3 contains 16 residues. CDR1 and CDR2 from the germline V gene are MNHNY and SVGAGI (reference sequence). The J segment lost 4 bases and the V segment lost 2 bases, leaving 5 bases of the junction unmatched. The CDR3 sequence is CASSYHPGQYNSPLHF. CDR3 in DNA: TGTGCCAGCAGTTACCACCCGGGACAGTATAATTCACCCCTCCACTTT.

The rearrangement uses TRBV5-1 and TRBJ2-1; D possibly corresponds to TRBD2 (5 bases). CDR3 length: 14 amino acids. Germline V gene sequence: CDR1 SGHRS, CDR2 YFSETQ. The ends were cut back, 3 bases at V and 10 bases at J, with 17 bases in the middle. This chain's CDR3 is CASSSRTARAEQFF. CDR3 DNA sequence: TGCGCCAGCAGCTCCCGGACTGCCCGAGCGGAGCAGTTCTTC.

The V and J genes are TRBV28 and TRBJ2-5; D gene uncertain. The CDR3 totals 11 residues. Trimming pared 7 bases from V and 3 bases from J, leaving 6 bases between. The germline gives CDR1 MDHEN, CDR2 SYDVKM. In DNA, the CDR3 is TGTGCCAGCAAGCAGGAAGAGACCCAGTACTTC. This codes for CASKQEETQYF.

The genes are TRBV9 and TRBJ2-1; weak D call: TRBD2 (5 bases). The germline CDR1 and CDR2 sequences are SGDLS and YYNGEE. The CDR3 spans 14 residues. V lost 0 bases and J 8 bases, leaving 12 bases between the germline ends. CDR3 residues: CASSVEESGHEQFF. As DNA, the CDR3 is TGTGCCAGCAGCGTAGAAGAAAGCGGCCATGAGCAGTTCTTC.